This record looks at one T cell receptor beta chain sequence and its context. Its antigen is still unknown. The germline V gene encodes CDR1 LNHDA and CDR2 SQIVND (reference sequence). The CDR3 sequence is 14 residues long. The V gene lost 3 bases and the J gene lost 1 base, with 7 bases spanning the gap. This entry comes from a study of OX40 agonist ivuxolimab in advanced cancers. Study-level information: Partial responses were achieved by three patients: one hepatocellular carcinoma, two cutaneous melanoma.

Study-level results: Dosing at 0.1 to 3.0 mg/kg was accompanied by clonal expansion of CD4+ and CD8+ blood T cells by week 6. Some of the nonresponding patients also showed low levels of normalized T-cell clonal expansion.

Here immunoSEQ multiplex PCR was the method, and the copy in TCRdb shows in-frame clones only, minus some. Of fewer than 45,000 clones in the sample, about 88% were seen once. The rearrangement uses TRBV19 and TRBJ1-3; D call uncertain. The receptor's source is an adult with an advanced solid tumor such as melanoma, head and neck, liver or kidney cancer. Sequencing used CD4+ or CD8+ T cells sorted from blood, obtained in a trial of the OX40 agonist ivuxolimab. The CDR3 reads CASSIGQSGNTIYF. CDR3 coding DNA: TGTGCCAGTAGTATTGGGCAGTCTGGAAACACCATATATTTT.